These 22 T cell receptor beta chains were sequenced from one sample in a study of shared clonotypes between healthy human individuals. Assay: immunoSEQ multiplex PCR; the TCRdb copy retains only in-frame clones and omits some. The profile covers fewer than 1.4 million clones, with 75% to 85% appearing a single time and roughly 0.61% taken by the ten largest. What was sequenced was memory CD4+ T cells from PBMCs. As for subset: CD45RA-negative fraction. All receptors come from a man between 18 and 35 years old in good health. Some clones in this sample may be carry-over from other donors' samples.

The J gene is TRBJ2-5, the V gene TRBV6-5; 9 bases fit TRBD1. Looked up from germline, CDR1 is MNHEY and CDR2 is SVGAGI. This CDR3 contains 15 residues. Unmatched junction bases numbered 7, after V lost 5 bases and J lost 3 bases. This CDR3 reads CASSTEQGAKETQYF. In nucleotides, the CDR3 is TGTGCCAGCAGTACAGAACAGGGGGCGAAAGAGACCCAGTACTTC.

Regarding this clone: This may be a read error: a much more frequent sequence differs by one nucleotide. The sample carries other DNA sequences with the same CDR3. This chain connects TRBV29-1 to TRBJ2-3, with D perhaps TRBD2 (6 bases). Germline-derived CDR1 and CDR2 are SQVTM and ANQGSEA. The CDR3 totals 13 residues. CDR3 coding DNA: TGCAGCGTTGACTTCGGGAGCACAGATACGCAGTACTTT. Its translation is CSVDFGSTDTQYF.

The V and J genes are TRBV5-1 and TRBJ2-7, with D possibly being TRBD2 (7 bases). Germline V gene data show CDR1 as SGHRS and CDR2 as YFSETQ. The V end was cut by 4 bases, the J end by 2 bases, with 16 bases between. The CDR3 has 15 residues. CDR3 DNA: TGCGCCAGCAGCCGGGGGGCTAGCCTCACCTACGAGCAGTACTTC. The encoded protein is CASSRGASLTYEQYF.

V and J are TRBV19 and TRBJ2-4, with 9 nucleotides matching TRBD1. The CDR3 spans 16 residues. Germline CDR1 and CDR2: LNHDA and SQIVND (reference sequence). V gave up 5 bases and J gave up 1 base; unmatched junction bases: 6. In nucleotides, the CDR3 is TGTGCCAGTAGTGTACAGGGGGCAGGGGCCAAAAACATTCAGTACTTC. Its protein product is CASSVQGAGAKNIQYF.

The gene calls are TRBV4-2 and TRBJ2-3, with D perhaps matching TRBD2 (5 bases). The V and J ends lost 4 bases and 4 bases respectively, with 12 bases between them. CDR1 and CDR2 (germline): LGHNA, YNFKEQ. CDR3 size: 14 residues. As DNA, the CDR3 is TGTGCCAGCAGCCTAACTAGACTTTCAGATACGCAGTATTTT. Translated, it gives CASSLTRLSDTQYF.

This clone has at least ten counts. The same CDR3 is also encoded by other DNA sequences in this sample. The CDR3 nucleotides are TGTGCCAGCAGTTACCGGGACAGGGGCTACGAGCAGTACTTC. Its protein product is CASSYRDRGYEQYF. The genes are TRBV6-5 and TRBJ2-7, with 10 bases fitting TRBD1. Germline V lookup: CDR1 MNHEY, CDR2 SVGAGI. V dropped 2 bases and J dropped 3; count of bases not matched to a gene: 1. The CDR3 contains 14 residues.

The CDR3 sequence: CASSLRGWYGYTF. CDR3 DNA: TGTGCCAGCAGCTTGCGGGGTTGGTATGGCTACACCTTC. V and J are TRBV5-8 and TRBJ1-2; D unresolved. Trimming removed 1 base from V and 5 bases from J, with 9 bases in between. The CDR3 consists of 13 residues. From germline, CDR1 is SGHTS and CDR2 YDEGEE.

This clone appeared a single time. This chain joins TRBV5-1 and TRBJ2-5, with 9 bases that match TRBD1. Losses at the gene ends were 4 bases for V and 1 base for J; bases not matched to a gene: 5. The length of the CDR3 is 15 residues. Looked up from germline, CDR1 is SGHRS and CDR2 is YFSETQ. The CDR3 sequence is CASSPGTGRQETQYF. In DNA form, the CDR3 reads TGCGCCAGCAGCCCCGGGACAGGGCGCCAAGAGACCCAGTACTTC.

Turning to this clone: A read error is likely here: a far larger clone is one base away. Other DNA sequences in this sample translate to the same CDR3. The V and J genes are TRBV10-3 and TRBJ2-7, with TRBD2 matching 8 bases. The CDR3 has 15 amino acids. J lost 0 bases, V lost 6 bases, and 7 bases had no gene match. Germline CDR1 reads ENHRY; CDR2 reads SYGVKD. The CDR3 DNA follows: TGTGCCATCAGCGACAGTAGCGGGAACTCCTACGAGCAGTACTTC. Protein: CAISDSSGNSYEQYF.

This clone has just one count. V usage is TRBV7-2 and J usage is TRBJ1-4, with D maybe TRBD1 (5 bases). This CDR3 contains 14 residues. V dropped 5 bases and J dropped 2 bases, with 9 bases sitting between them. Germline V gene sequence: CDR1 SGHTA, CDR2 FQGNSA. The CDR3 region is CASSEGHTNEKLFF. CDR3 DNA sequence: TGTGCCAGCAGCGAGGGGCATACTAATGAAAAACTGTTTTTT.

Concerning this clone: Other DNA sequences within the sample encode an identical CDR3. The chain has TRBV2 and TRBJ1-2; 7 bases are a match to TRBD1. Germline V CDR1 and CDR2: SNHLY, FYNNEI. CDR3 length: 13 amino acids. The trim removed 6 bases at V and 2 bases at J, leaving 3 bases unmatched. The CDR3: CASSEQGNYGYTF. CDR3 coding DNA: TGTGCCAGCAGCGAACAGGGGAACTATGGCTACACCTTC.

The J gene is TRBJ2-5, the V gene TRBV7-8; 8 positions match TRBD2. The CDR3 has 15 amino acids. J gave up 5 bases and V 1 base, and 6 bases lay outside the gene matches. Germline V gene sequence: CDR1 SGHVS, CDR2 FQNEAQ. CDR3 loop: CASSLVAGLQETQYF. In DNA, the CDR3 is TGTGCCAGCAGCTTAGTAGCGGGACTCCAGGAGACCCAGTACTTC.

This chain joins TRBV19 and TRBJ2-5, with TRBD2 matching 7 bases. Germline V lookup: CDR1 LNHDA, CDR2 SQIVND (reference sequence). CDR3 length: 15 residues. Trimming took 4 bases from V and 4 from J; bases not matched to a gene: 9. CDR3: CASSSGGAGRETQYF. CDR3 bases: TGTGCCAGTAGTAGCGGGGGAGCTGGTCGAGAGACCCAGTACTTC.

The CDR3 reads CASSKGAAGAYEQYF. The DNA of the CDR3 is TGTGCCAGCAGCAAAGGGGCAGCGGGAGCCTACGAGCAGTACTTC. V usage is TRBV6-1 and J usage is TRBJ2-7; the match to TRBD2 covers 8 bases. V shed 6 bases, J shed 2 bases, and the junction held 9 bases outside the gene matches. CDR1 MNHNS and CDR2 SASEGT come from the germline V gene. The CDR3 covers 15 residues.

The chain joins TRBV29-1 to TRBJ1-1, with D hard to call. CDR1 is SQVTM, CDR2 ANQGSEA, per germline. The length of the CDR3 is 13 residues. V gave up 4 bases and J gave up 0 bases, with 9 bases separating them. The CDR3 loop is CSVAVGMNTEAFF. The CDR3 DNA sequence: TGCAGCGTTGCCGTGGGGATGAACACTGAAGCTTTCTTT.

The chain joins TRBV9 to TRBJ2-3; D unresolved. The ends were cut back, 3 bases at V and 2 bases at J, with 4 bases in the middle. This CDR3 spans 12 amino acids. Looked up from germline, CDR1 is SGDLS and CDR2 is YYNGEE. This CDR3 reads CASSEATDTQYF. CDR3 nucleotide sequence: TGTGCCAGCAGCGAGGCCACAGATACGCAGTATTTT.

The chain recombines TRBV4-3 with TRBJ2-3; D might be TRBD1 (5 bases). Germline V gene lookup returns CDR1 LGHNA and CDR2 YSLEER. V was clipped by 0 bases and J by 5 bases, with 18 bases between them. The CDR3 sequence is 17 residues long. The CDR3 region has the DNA TGCGCCAGCAGCCAAGATATAGGGGAATACAAGGGAGATACGCAGTATTTT. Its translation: CASSQDIGEYKGDTQYF.

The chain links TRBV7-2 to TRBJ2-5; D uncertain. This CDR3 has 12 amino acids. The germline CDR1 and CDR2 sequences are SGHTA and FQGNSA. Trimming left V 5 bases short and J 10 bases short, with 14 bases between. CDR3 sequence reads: CASSHGPGFQYF. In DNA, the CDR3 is TGTGCCAGCAGCCACGGCCCCGGATTCCAGTACTTC.

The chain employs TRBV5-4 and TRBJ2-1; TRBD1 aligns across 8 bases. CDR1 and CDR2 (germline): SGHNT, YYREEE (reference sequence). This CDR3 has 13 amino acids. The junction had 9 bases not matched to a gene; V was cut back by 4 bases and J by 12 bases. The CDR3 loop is CASSPTGGLPQFF. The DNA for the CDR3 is TGTGCCAGCAGCCCTACAGGGGGTCTCCCGCAGTTCTTC.

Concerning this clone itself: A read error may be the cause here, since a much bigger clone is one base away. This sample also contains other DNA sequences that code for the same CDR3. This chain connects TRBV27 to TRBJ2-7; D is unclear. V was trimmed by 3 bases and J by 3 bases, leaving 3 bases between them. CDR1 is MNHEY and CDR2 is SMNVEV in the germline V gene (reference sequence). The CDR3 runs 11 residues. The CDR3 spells CASSLGYEQYF. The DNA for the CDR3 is TGTGCCAGCAGTTTGGGCTACGAGCAGTACTTC.

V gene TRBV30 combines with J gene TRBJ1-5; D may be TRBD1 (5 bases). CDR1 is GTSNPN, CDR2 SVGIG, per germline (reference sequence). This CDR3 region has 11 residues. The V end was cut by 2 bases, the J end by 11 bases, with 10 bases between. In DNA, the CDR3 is TGTGCCTGGAGTATAGGGGCGACCCAGCATTTT. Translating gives CAWSIGATQHF.

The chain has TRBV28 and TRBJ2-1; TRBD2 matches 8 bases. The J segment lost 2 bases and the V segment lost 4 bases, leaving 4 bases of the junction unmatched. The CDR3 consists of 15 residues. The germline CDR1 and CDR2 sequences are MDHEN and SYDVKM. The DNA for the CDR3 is TGTGCCAGCAGTTCGAGCGGGGGAGCCTACAATGAGCAGTTCTTC. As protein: CASSSSGGAYNEQFF.